One sample yielded the 24 T cell receptor beta chains listed below, sequenced in a study of blood T cell repertoires in COVID-19. The data were produced by immunoSEQ multiplex PCR, yet TCRdb's version contains in-frame clones alone and is incomplete. The repertoire holds under 250,000 clones, with roughly 85% as singletons. What was sequenced was PBMCs or T cells enriched from blood (not recorded which). These receptors all come from a woman between 45 and 65 years old with acute COVID-19.

This clone was picked up one time. The chain is built from TRBV3-1 (or the pseudogene TRBV3-2) and TRBJ1-2; D uncertain. Trimming removed 0 bases from V and 3 bases from J, with 11 bases in between. Per the germline V gene, CDR1 is LGHDT and CDR2 is YNNKEL (reference sequence). The CDR3 runs 15 residues. The CDR3 sequence: CASSQEGGEHYGYTF. CDR3 DNA: TGTGCCAGCAGCCAAGAAGGCGGGGAACACTATGGCTACACCTTC.

This clone was observed a single time. V usage is TRBV10-2 and J usage is TRBJ2-1; 13 positions agree with TRBD2. V dropped 6 bases and J dropped 5; count of bases not matched to a gene: 10. Germline CDR1 and CDR2: WSHSY and SAAADI. The CDR3 runs 17 residues. The chain's CDR3 is CASRAKRLAGGDNEQFF. The CDR3 DNA sequence: TGCGCCAGCAGGGCTAAACGACTAGCGGGGGGTGACAATGAGCAGTTCTTC.

V and J are TRBV19 and TRBJ1-3, with D uncertain. V lost 7 bases and J 0 bases, leaving 10 bases between the germline ends. The CDR3 loop spans 14 amino acids. Germline V gene data show CDR1 as LNHDA and CDR2 as SQIVND (reference sequence). Here the CDR3 reads CASIKGSSGNTIYF. In DNA, the CDR3 is TGTGCCAGTATTAAAGGGAGCTCTGGAAACACCATATATTTT.

The chain recombines TRBV13 with TRBJ1-3; D is perhaps TRBD1 (6 bases). CDR1 and CDR2 (germline): PRHDT, FYEKMQ (reference sequence). The length of the CDR3 is 15 residues. The germline V and J ends were trimmed by 0 bases and 2 bases, with 8 bases remaining between them. CDR3 protein: CASSLGGGAGNTIYF. Written as DNA, the CDR3 is TGTGCCAGCAGCTTAGGAGGGGGTGCTGGAAACACCATATATTTT.

This clone has more than one count but fewer than ten. The chain joins TRBV12-3 or TRBV12-4 to TRBJ1-3; D gene uncertain. The CDR3 is 10 amino acids. Deletions cut 5 bases from V and 11 bases from J, with 7 bases between. CDR3 nucleotide sequence: TGTGCCAGCAGTAGGACTGCCATATATTTT. Protein: CASSRTAIYF.

This clone appeared once. This chain connects TRBV12-3 or TRBV12-4 to TRBJ1-2; 7 bases match TRBD1. The CDR3 covers 13 residues. V gave up 5 bases and J gave up 8 bases; unmatched junction bases: 8. Written as DNA, the CDR3 is TGTGCCAGCAGTCGTAACAGGGGTGGCGGCTACACCTTC. Its translation: CASSRNRGGGYTF.

The rearrangement uses TRBV27 and TRBJ1-1; tentatively, D is TRBD1 (5 bases). CDR3 length equals 14 residues. With 3 bases removed from V and 4 bases from J, the gap between germline ends came to 12 bases. Germline loops: CDR1 MNHEY, CDR2 SMNVEV (reference sequence). CDR3 residues: CASSFRGGGTEAFF. Here the CDR3 DNA reads TGTGCCAGCAGTTTTCGGGGGGGAGGCACTGAAGCTTTCTTT.

This chain joins TRBV13 and TRBJ1-4; the D is unclear. The V and J ends lost 1 base and 3 bases respectively, with 15 bases between them. CDR1 is PRHDT, CDR2 FYEKMQ, per germline (reference sequence). CDR3 length: 17 amino acids. The CDR3 region is CASSLVREGGSNEKLFF. The CDR3, as DNA: TGTGCCAGCAGCTTAGTTAGGGAAGGAGGGTCTAATGAAAAACTGTTTTTT.

This clone was observed once. The chain carries TRBV27 and TRBJ2-3; 11 bases are a match to TRBD1. CDR3 length equals 15 residues. Trimming took 2 bases from V and 5 from J; bases not matched to a gene: 3. Germline CDR1 MNHEY, CDR2 SMNVEV (reference sequence). The CDR3 sequence is CASSLRTGGLDTQYF. CDR3 nucleotides: TGTGCCAGCAGTTTAAGGACAGGGGGCTTAGATACGCAGTATTTT.

The chain couples TRBV4-3 to TRBJ1-5; D remains unclear. Trimming left V 0 bases short and J 6 bases short, with 12 bases between. The CDR3 has 15 residues. The V gene's germline CDR1 is LGHNA and CDR2 YSLEER. This CDR3 reads CASSQDLEVGQPQHF. Here the CDR3 DNA reads TGCGCCAGCAGCCAAGATTTAGAAGTCGGTCAGCCCCAGCATTTT.

Here the CDR3 reads CSVQSRQANEQFF. The CDR3 region has the DNA TGCAGCGTTCAGTCACGACAGGCCAATGAGCAGTTCTTC. The genes are TRBV29-1 and TRBJ2-1; TRBD1 might be the D (6 bases). CDR1 and CDR2 from the germline V gene are SQVTM and ANQGSEA. The CDR3 consists of 13 residues. V shed 5 bases and J shed 6 bases, with 14 bases lying between them.

The gene calls are TRBV19 and TRBJ1-3, with TRBD1 identical over 7 bases. Looked up from germline, CDR1 is LNHDA and CDR2 is SQIVND (reference sequence). V trimming: 11 bases; J trimming: 0 bases; junction bases outside the gene matches: 10. The CDR3 extends over 15 amino acids. CDR3 sequence: CACDRAFDSGNTIYF. CDR3 nucleotide sequence: TGTGCCTGTGACAGGGCCTTTGACTCTGGAAACACCATATATTTT.

The V call is TRBV12-3 or TRBV12-4, the J call TRBJ2-7; D is perhaps TRBD1 (5 bases). V was trimmed by 1 base and J by 5 bases, leaving 9 bases between them. The CDR3 length is 13 residues. CDR3 nucleotides: TGTGCCAGCAGTTTAGGACAGATCAACGAGCAGTACTTC. Translated: CASSLGQINEQYF.

This clone appeared a few times. At the DNA level, this CDR3 is encoded by other sequences in the same sample as well. The chain joins TRBV4-1 to TRBJ2-7; 11 bases match TRBD2. Unmatched junction bases numbered 3, after V lost 1 base and J lost 4 bases. The CDR3 is 15 amino acids. Germline CDR1 MGHRA, CDR2 YSYEKL. The CDR3 loop reads CASSQVAGGRYEQYF. DNA of the CDR3: TGCGCCAGCAGCCAAGTAGCGGGGGGGCGGTACGAGCAGTACTTC.

The chain links TRBV9 to TRBJ2-3; TRBD2 agrees at 12 bases. The V and J ends lost 3 bases and 3 bases, in that order; junction bases with no gene match: 5. Germline V gene data show CDR1 as SGDLS and CDR2 as YYNGEE. The CDR3 length is 16 residues. The CDR3 nucleotides read TGTGCCAGCAGCGCAACTAGCGGGGGGAGAACAGATACGCAGTATTTT. Translating it yields CASSATSGGRTDTQYF.

This clone was picked up a small number of times. V is TRBV5-4 and J is TRBJ2-7; 7 nucleotides line up with TRBD1. Germline CDR1 and CDR2: SGHNT and YYREEE (reference sequence). V lost 4 bases and J lost 3; bases outside the gene matches: 7. The CDR3 has 14 amino acids. As DNA, the CDR3 is TGTGCCAGCAGCAGGGGACAGCCCAACTACGAGCAGTACTTC. It codes for CASSRGQPNYEQYF.

The rearrangement joins TRBV5-1 to TRBJ1-6, with a weak D call TRBD1 (6 bases). V lost 0 bases, J lost 9 bases, and 10 bases lay in between. The CDR3 runs to 14 residues. Germline V gene sequence: CDR1 SGHRS, CDR2 YFSETQ. CDR3 sequence reads: CASSLEGGGSPLHF. CDR3 coding DNA: TGCGCCAGCAGCTTGGAAGGGGGTGGTTCACCCCTCCACTTT.

This clone was recorded only once. This chain connects TRBV6-1 to TRBJ1-1, with unresolved D. Germline V CDR1 and CDR2: MNHNS, SASEGT. V gave up 2 bases and J gave up 4 bases, with 5 bases separating them. The CDR3 spans 12 residues. Here the CDR3 DNA reads TGTGCCAGCAGTGAAAGCGGCACTGAAGCTTTCTTT. Translation gives CASSESGTEAFF.

This chain links TRBV28 with TRBJ1-1; 7 positions match TRBD1. CDR3 length: 14 amino acids. CDR1 MDHEN and CDR2 SYDVKM come from the germline V gene. V shed 6 bases, J shed 0 bases, and the junction held 4 bases outside the gene matches. The CDR3 DNA reads TGTGCCAGCAGACCGGGACAGCTGAACACTGAAGCTTTCTTT. Amino acid sequence: CASRPGQLNTEAFF. Full variable domain (missing parts from reference TRBV28 and TRBJ1-1): DVKVTQSSRYLVKRTGEKVFLECVQDMDHENMFWYRQDPGLGLRLIYFSYDVKMKEKGDIPEGYSVSREKKERFSLILESASTNQTSMYLCASRPGQLNTEAFFGQGTRLTVV.

This sequence joins TRBV9 and TRBJ2-3; 10 bases agree with TRBD2. The V gene's germline CDR1 is SGDLS and CDR2 YYNGEE. The CDR3 has 15 amino acids. V trimming: 4 bases; J trimming: 3 bases; junction bases outside the gene matches: 5. CDR3: CASSITSGETDTQYF. CDR3 DNA sequence: TGTGCCAGCAGCATTACTAGCGGGGAAACAGATACGCAGTATTTT.

The CDR3 sequence is CASSFGTANSPLHF. CDR3 coding DNA: TGTGCCAGCAGCTTCGGGACAGCTAATTCACCCCTCCACTTT. This chain joins TRBV7-3 and TRBJ1-6; 7 bases map to TRBD1. This CDR3 is 14 amino acids long. V lost 3 bases, J lost 6 bases, and 2 bases stayed unmatched. Germline lookup yields CDR1 SGHTA and CDR2 FQGTGA.

CDR3 protein: CASSQEAGGYNEQFF. CDR3 DNA: TGTGCCAGCAGCCAAGAAGCAGGGGGGTACAATGAGCAGTTCTTC. The chain carries TRBV3-1 (or the pseudogene TRBV3-2) and TRBJ2-1; D is possibly TRBD1 (7 bases). With 0 bases removed from V and 4 bases from J, the gap between germline ends came to 10 bases. The CDR3 consists of 15 residues. CDR1 and CDR2 (germline): LGHDT, YNNKEL (reference sequence).

In its sample, this clone was seen a few times. V gene TRBV5-1 combines with J gene TRBJ1-2, with D maybe TRBD1 (5 bases). CDR1 and CDR2 (germline): SGHRS, YFSETQ. This CDR3 is built from 14 residues. V lost 0 bases and J 6 bases, leaving 12 bases between the germline ends. Here the CDR3 reads CASSLGQWEDGYTF. DNA of the CDR3: TGCGCCAGCAGCTTGGGACAGTGGGAAGATGGCTACACCTTC. Together with reference TRBV5-1 and TRBJ1-2, the CDR3 gives the full variable domain: KAGVTQTPRYLIKTRGQQVTLSCSPISGHRSVSWYQQTPGQGLQFLFEYFSETQRNKGNFPGRFSGRQFSNSRSEMNVSTLELGDSALYLCASSLGQWEDGYTFGSGTRLTVV.

The chain joins TRBV9 to TRBJ2-2; 11 bases fit TRBD2. The junction had 9 bases not matched to a gene; V was cut back by 4 bases and J by 4 bases. CDR1 is SGDLS, CDR2 YYNGEE, per germline. The CDR3 covers 17 residues. The CDR3 nucleotides are TGTGCCAGCAGCCCTCAAGGCGGGACTAGCGGCACCGGGGAGCTGTTTTTT. Amino acids: CASSPQGGTSGTGELFF.